The rows below give T cell receptor beta chains drawn from one sample of a study of blood T cell repertoires in COVID-19. The method was immunoSEQ multiplex PCR; TCRdb's version includes in-frame clones alone and lacks a portion of them. The sample shows roughly 150,000 clones, 76% of them seen only once. Sequenced input: peripheral blood. Every receptor here comes from a man aged 60 to 69 with acute or convalescent COVID-19. CDR3s include the opening cysteine and the closing phenylalanine or tryptophan. Each record gives: D gene, V gene, J gene, clone size, CDR3 protein, CDR3 DNA. The D gene is left open where the match is weak. Part of the rows lack a size; the others show once, few, many or a class for expanded clones.

d_gene: .
v_gene: TRBV5-1
j_gene: TRBJ1-2
abundance: .
CDR3aa: CASSEGHRNQYGYTF
CDR3nt: TGCGCCAGCAGCGAGGGACACCGAAATCAGTATGGCTACACCTTC

d_gene: TRBD1
v_gene: TRBV7-3
j_gene: TRBJ2-3
abundance: .
CDR3aa: CASSLQGADTQYF
CDR3nt: TGTGCCAGCAGCTTACAGGGGGCAGATACGCAGTATTTT

d_gene: TRBD2
v_gene: TRBV6-1
j_gene: TRBJ2-3
abundance: .
CDR3aa: CASSEPLAGGSMADTQYF
CDR3nt: TGTGCCAGCAGTGAGCCTCTAGCGGGAGGGTCAATGGCAGATACGCAGTATTTT

d_gene: TRBD1
v_gene: TRBV5-1
j_gene: TRBJ2-7
abundance: .
CDR3aa: CASSLNTGTVPYEQYF
CDR3nt: TGCGCCAGCAGCTTAAACACCGGGACAGTACCCTACGAGCAGTACTTC

d_gene: TRBD2
v_gene: TRBV4-1
j_gene: TRBJ2-7
abundance: .
CDR3aa: CASSQEGGLAGGYYEQYF
CDR3nt: TGCGCCAGCAGCCAAGAGGGGGGGCTAGCGGGAGGATACTACGAGCAGTACTTC

d_gene: .
v_gene: TRBV5-1
j_gene: TRBJ2-7
abundance: few
CDR3aa: CASSGQGMEYEQYF
CDR3nt: TGCGCCAGCAGTGGTCAGGGGATGGAATACGAGCAGTACTTC

d_gene: TRBD2
v_gene: TRBV9
j_gene: TRBJ2-1
abundance: .
CDR3aa: CASSALAGLYNEQFF
CDR3nt: TGTGCCAGCAGCGCACTAGCGGGACTTTACAATGAGCAGTTCTTC

d_gene: TRBD2
v_gene: TRBV4-1
j_gene: TRBJ2-5
abundance: .
CDR3aa: CASSPGTSGRYKETQYF
CDR3nt: TGCGCCAGCAGCCCCGGGACTAGCGGGAGGTACAAAGAGACCCAGTACTTC

d_gene: TRBD2
v_gene: TRBV20-1
j_gene: TRBJ2-7
abundance: few
CDR3aa: CSASGGGWRAEQYF
CDR3nt: TGCAGTGCTAGTGGCGGGGGTTGGCGGGCCGAGCAGTACTTC

d_gene: .
v_gene: TRBV5-6
j_gene: TRBJ2-2
abundance: many
CDR3aa: CASSSQGWTGELFF
CDR3nt: TGTGCCAGCAGCTCCCAGGGGTGGACCGGGGAGCTGTTTTTT

d_gene: .
v_gene: TRBV29-1
j_gene: TRBJ2-5
abundance: once
CDR3aa: CSVGDRLGQETQYF
CDR3nt: TGCAGCGTGGGGGACAGACTAGGTCAAGAGACCCAGTACTTC

d_gene: .
v_gene: TRBV9
j_gene: TRBJ1-2
abundance: .
CDR3aa: CASSVNAGANYGYTF
CDR3nt: TGTGCCAGCAGCGTAAACGCAGGGGCAAACTATGGCTACACCTTC

d_gene: .
v_gene: TRBV5-6
j_gene: TRBJ1-2
abundance: .
CDR3aa: CASSSRGNYGYTF
CDR3nt: TGTGCCAGCAGCTCGAGAGGGAACTATGGCTACACCTTC

d_gene: .
v_gene: TRBV7-9
j_gene: TRBJ1-4
abundance: .
CDR3aa: CAAGVGTTNEKLFF
CDR3nt: TGTGCCGCCGGGGTTGGGACAACTAATGAAAAACTGTTTTTT

d_gene: .
v_gene: TRBV2
j_gene: TRBJ2-7
abundance: .
CDR3aa: CASRSGTYYEQYF
CDR3nt: TGTGCCAGCAGAAGCGGGACATACTACGAGCAGTACTTC

d_gene: TRBD1
v_gene: TRBV10-1
j_gene: TRBJ1-5
abundance: .
CDR3aa: CASSAGQRQPQHF
CDR3nt: TGCGCCAGCAGTGCGGGACAGAGACAGCCCCAGCATTTT

d_gene: .
v_gene: TRBV21-1
j_gene: TRBJ2-7
abundance: .
CDR3aa: CASSKERREVSEQYF
CDR3nt: TGTGCCAGCAGCAAAGAGCGGCGGGAGGTCTCCGAGCAGTACTTC

d_gene: .
v_gene: TRBV5-4
j_gene: TRBJ2-5
abundance: .
CDR3aa: CASSLGGPSAQYF
CDR3nt: TGTGCCAGCAGCTTGGGAGGCCCTTCGGCCCAGTACTTC

d_gene: .
v_gene: TRBV2
j_gene: TRBJ2-7
abundance: .
CDR3aa: CASISGYEQYF
CDR3nt: TGTGCCAGCATTTCGGGTTACGAGCAGTACTTC

d_gene: TRBD2
v_gene: TRBV15
j_gene: TRBJ2-3
abundance: .
CDR3aa: CATTGASGRAVWSTDTQYF
CDR3nt: TGTGCCACCACTGGGGCTAGCGGGAGGGCCGTCTGGAGCACAGATACGCAGTATTTT

d_gene: .
v_gene: TRBV12-5
j_gene: TRBJ1-1
abundance: few
CDR3aa: CASGTIQGILNTEAFF
CDR3nt: TGTGCTAGTGGTACAATTCAGGGAATCCTGAACACTGAAGCTTTCTTT

d_gene: .
v_gene: TRBV5-4
j_gene: TRBJ2-5
abundance: .
CDR3aa: CASSLEVGPQETQYF
CDR3nt: TGTGCCAGCAGCTTGGAGGTGGGGCCTCAAGAGACCCAGTACTTC

d_gene: TRBD2
v_gene: TRBV28
j_gene: TRBJ2-1
abundance: .
CDR3aa: CASQVVAGNNEQFF
CDR3nt: TGTGCCAGCCAAGTGGTAGCGGGTAACAATGAGCAGTTCTTC

d_gene: TRBD2
v_gene: TRBV24-1
j_gene: TRBJ2-2
abundance: once
CDR3aa: CATSDASTSGRTGELFF
CDR3nt: TGTGCCACCAGTGATGCCTCGACTAGCGGGAGGACCGGGGAGCTGTTTTTT

d_gene: .
v_gene: TRBV5-4
j_gene: TRBJ2-3
abundance: .
CDR3aa: CASSLDSGTDTQYF
CDR3nt: TGTGCCAGCAGCTTGGATTCAGGAACAGATACGCAGTATTTT

d_gene: TRBD2
v_gene: TRBV4-1
j_gene: TRBJ2-5
abundance: .
CDR3aa: CASSPSGWRTSGSEETQYF
CDR3nt: TGCGCCAGCAGCCCTAGTGGATGGAGGACTAGCGGGAGTGAGGAGACCCAGTACTTC

d_gene: TRBD1
v_gene: TRBV9
j_gene: TRBJ1-4
abundance: .
CDR3aa: CASSVGTGGEKLFF
CDR3nt: TGTGCCAGCAGCGTCGGGACAGGGGGTGAAAAACTGTTTTTT

d_gene: TRBD2
v_gene: TRBV24-1
j_gene: TRBJ2-1
abundance: .
CDR3aa: CATSDAGVNNGEQFF
CDR3nt: TGTGCCACCAGTGATGCGGGAGTAAACAACGGTGAGCAGTTCTTC

d_gene: .
v_gene: TRBV27
j_gene: TRBJ2-2
abundance: .
CDR3aa: CASKTGAGELFF
CDR3nt: TGTGCCAGCAAGACTGGCGCCGGGGAGCTGTTTTTT

d_gene: TRBD1
v_gene: TRBV27
j_gene: TRBJ1-3
abundance: few
CDR3aa: CASSPGQLSGNTIYF
CDR3nt: TGTGCCAGCAGCCCGGGACAGCTCTCTGGAAACACCATATATTTT

d_gene: .
v_gene: TRBV15
j_gene: TRBJ1-1
abundance: .
CDR3aa: CATSRADRNTEAFF
CDR3nt: TGTGCCACCAGCAGAGCGGACAGGAACACTGAAGCTTTCTTT

d_gene: .
v_gene: TRBV18
j_gene: TRBJ2-3
abundance: few
CDR3aa: CASSPSLTDTQYF
CDR3nt: TGTGCCAGCTCACCATCCCTGACAGATACGCAGTATTTT

d_gene: TRBD2
v_gene: TRBV6-5
j_gene: TRBJ2-7
abundance: .
CDR3aa: CASSYAGARYEQYF
CDR3nt: TGTGCCAGCAGTTACGCGGGAGCGAGGTACGAGCAGTACTTC

d_gene: TRBD1
v_gene: TRBV6-6
j_gene: TRBJ1-2
abundance: many
CDR3aa: CASRPGQGNIYGYTF
CDR3nt: TGTGCCAGCAGACCAGGACAGGGCAACATCTATGGCTACACCTTC

d_gene: .
v_gene: TRBV7-3
j_gene: TRBJ2-7
abundance: .
CDR3aa: CASSKGGHSGEQYF
CDR3nt: TGTGCCAGCAGCAAGGGAGGCCACTCGGGTGAGCAGTACTTC

d_gene: TRBD2
v_gene: TRBV7-6
j_gene: TRBJ2-3
abundance: .
CDR3aa: CASSLGLAGVADTQYF
CDR3nt: TGTGCCAGCAGCTTAGGACTAGCGGGAGTGGCAGATACGCAGTATTTT

d_gene: .
v_gene: TRBV4-2
j_gene: TRBJ1-2
abundance: .
CDR3aa: CASSQDRQDNYGYTF
CDR3nt: TGTGCCAGCAGCCAAGATCGACAGGACAACTATGGCTACACCTTC

d_gene: TRBD2
v_gene: TRBV7-8
j_gene: TRBJ2-3
abundance: .
CDR3aa: CASSLSYWRENTDTQYF
CDR3nt: TGTGCCAGCAGCTTATCGTACTGGCGGGAGAACACAGATACGCAGTATTTT

d_gene: TRBD1
v_gene: TRBV29-1
j_gene: TRBJ1-5
abundance: once
CDR3aa: CSVGTGVGDQPQHF
CDR3nt: TGCAGCGTTGGGACAGGGGTTGGGGATCAGCCCCAGCATTTT

d_gene: .
v_gene: TRBV28
j_gene: TRBJ2-7
abundance: .
CDR3aa: CASRTRGYPSYEQYF
CDR3nt: TGTGCCAGCAGGACGAGGGGGTATCCCTCCTACGAGCAGTACTTC

d_gene: .
v_gene: TRBV2
j_gene: TRBJ1-2
abundance: .
CDR3aa: CASGGGIYGYTF
CDR3nt: TGTGCCAGCGGAGGTGGGATTTATGGCTACACCTTC

d_gene: .
v_gene: TRBV29-1
j_gene: TRBJ1-1
abundance: .
CDR3aa: CSVRAIYGQSTEAFF
CDR3nt: TGCAGCGTCCGTGCTATTTACGGACAGTCTACTGAAGCTTTCTTT

d_gene: .
v_gene: TRBV19
j_gene: TRBJ2-7
abundance: .
CDR3aa: CASWTVPYEQYF
CDR3nt: TGTGCCAGTTGGACAGTTCCCTACGAGCAGTACTTC

d_gene: TRBD2
v_gene: TRBV27
j_gene: TRBJ2-3
abundance: .
CDR3aa: CASSLLGAGRTDTQYF
CDR3nt: TGTGCCAGCAGTTTACTCGGAGCGGGACGCACAGATACGCAGTATTTT

d_gene: TRBD1
v_gene: TRBV6-5
j_gene: TRBJ2-4
abundance: .
CDR3aa: CASRPTGVGKNIQYF
CDR3nt: TGTGCCAGCAGGCCGACAGGGGTCGGCAAAAACATTCAGTACTTC

d_gene: TRBD1
v_gene: TRBV6-5
j_gene: TRBJ1-1
abundance: few
CDR3aa: CASSPWDRDTEAFF
CDR3nt: TGTGCCAGCAGCCCCTGGGACAGAGACACTGAAGCTTTCTTT

d_gene: .
v_gene: TRBV20-1
j_gene: TRBJ2-7
abundance: once
CDR3aa: CSASKAGQGRYEQYF
CDR3nt: TGCAGTGCTAGTAAGGCGGGCCAAGGAAGGTACGAGCAGTACTTC

d_gene: .
v_gene: TRBV5-1
j_gene: TRBJ2-5
abundance: .
CDR3aa: CASSLSRGEETQYF
CDR3nt: TGCGCCAGCAGCTTGTCCAGGGGAGAAGAGACCCAGTACTTC

d_gene: TRBD2
v_gene: TRBV5-1
j_gene: TRBJ2-1
abundance: .
CDR3aa: CASSLAASGSDEQFF
CDR3nt: TGCGCCAGCAGCTTGGCGGCTAGCGGGAGTGATGAGCAGTTCTTC

d_gene: TRBD2
v_gene: TRBV11-1
j_gene: TRBJ2-5
abundance: .
CDR3aa: CASSYGTSGLQETQYF
CDR3nt: TGTGCCAGCAGCTATGGGACTAGCGGGTTACAAGAGACCCAGTACTTC

d_gene: TRBD1
v_gene: TRBV2
j_gene: TRBJ2-7
abundance: few
CDR3aa: CASSDDRGSYEQYF
CDR3nt: TGTGCCAGCAGTGACGACAGGGGCTCCTACGAGCAGTACTTC

d_gene: TRBD1
v_gene: TRBV2
j_gene: TRBJ2-7
abundance: .
CDR3aa: CASSDMRGLAYEQYF
CDR3nt: TGTGCCAGCAGTGATATGAGGGGGCTCGCATACGAGCAGTACTTC

d_gene: .
v_gene: TRBV27
j_gene: TRBJ2-2
abundance: .
CDR3aa: CASSFLQNTGELFF
CDR3nt: TGTGCCAGCAGTTTTTTACAGAACACCGGGGAGCTGTTTTTT

d_gene: .
v_gene: TRBV27
j_gene: TRBJ1-2
abundance: .
CDR3aa: CASSLLSAGAFYGYTF
CDR3nt: TGTGCCAGCAGTTTGTTGAGTGCAGGCGCCTTCTATGGCTACACCTTC

d_gene: .
v_gene: TRBV7-2
j_gene: TRBJ2-7
abundance: .
CDR3aa: CASSLWAGPYEQYF
CDR3nt: TGTGCCAGCAGCTTATGGGCAGGGCCCTACGAGCAGTACTTC

d_gene: .
v_gene: TRBV11-2
j_gene: TRBJ2-5
abundance: .
CDR3aa: CASSLAPSQETQYF
CDR3nt: TGTGCCAGCAGCTTAGCCCCGTCTCAGGAGACCCAGTACTTC

d_gene: TRBD1
v_gene: TRBV30
j_gene: TRBJ1-6
abundance: many
CDR3aa: CAWDPGTGNSPLHF
CDR3nt: TGTGCCTGGGACCCCGGGACAGGAAATTCACCCCTCCACTTT

d_gene: .
v_gene: TRBV20-1
j_gene: TRBJ2-3
abundance: .
CDR3aa: CSASSLVSTDTQYF
CDR3nt: TGCAGTGCTAGTTCACTAGTTAGCACAGATACGCAGTATTTT

d_gene: .
v_gene: TRBV15
j_gene: TRBJ1-1
abundance: .
CDR3aa: CATSRELTGVGTEAFF
CDR3nt: TGTGCCACCAGCAGAGAACTAACAGGAGTGGGCACTGAAGCTTTCTTT

d_gene: .
v_gene: TRBV27
j_gene: TRBJ1-5
abundance: .
CDR3aa: CASSFGRGGQPQHF
CDR3nt: TGTGCCAGCAGTTTCGGAAGGGGTGGCCAGCCCCAGCATTTT